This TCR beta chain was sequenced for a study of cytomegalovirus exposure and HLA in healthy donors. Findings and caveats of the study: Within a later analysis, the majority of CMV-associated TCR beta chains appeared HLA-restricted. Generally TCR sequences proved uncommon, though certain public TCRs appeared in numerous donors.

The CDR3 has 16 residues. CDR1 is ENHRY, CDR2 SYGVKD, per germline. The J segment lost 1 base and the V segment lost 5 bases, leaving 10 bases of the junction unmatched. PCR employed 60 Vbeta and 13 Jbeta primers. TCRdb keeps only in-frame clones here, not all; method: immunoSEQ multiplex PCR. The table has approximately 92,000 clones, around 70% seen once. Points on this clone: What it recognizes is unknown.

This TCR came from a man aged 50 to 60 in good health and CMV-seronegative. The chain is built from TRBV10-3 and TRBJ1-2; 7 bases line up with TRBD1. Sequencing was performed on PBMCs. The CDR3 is CAISRTYRDSNYGYTF. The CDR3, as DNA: TGTGCCATCAGTCGCACCTACCGGGACAGTAACTATGGCTACACCTTC.